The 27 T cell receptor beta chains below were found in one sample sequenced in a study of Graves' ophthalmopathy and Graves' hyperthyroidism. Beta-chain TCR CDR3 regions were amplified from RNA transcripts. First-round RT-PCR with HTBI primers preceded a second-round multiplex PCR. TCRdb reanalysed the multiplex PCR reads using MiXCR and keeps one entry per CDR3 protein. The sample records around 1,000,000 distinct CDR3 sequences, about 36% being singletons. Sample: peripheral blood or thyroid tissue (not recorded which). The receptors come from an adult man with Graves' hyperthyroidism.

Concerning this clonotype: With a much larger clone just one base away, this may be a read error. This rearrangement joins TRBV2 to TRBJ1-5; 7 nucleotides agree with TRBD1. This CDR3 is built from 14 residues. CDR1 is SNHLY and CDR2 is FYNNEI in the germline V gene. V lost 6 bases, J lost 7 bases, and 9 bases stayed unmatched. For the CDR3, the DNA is TGTGCCAGCAGCCAGACAGGGATGCCCCAGCCCCAGCATTTT. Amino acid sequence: CASSQTGMPQPQHF.

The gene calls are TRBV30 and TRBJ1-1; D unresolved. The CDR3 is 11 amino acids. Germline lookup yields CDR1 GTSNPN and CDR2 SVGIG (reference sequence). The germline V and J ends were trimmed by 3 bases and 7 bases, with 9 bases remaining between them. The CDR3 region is CAWRQQNEAFF. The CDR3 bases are TGTGCCTGGAGGCAACAAAATGAAGCTTTCTTT.

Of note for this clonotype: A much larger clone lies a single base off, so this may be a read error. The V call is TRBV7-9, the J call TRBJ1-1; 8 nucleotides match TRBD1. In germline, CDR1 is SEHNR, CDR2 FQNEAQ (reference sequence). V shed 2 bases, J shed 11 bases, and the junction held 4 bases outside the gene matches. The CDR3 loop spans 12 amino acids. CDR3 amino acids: CASSLPDRGAFF. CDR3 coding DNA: TGTGCCAGCAGCTTACCAGACAGGGGTGCTTTCTTT.

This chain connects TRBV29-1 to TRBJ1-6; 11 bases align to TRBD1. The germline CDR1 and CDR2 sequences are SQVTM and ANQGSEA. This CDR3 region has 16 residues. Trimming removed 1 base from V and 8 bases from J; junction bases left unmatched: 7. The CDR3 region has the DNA TGCAGCGTTGAAGGCGGGACAGGGGGTTCGGATTCACCCCTCCACTTT. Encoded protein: CSVEGGTGGSDSPLHF.

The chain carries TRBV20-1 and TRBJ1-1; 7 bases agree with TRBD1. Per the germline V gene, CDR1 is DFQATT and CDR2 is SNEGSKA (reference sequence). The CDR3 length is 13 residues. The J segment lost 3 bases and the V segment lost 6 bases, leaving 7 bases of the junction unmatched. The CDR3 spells CSAPGDSHTEAFF. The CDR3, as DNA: TGCAGTGCGCCCGGGGACAGTCACACTGAAGCTTTCTTT.

CDR3 amino acids: CASHGQGANEKLFF. The CDR3 DNA reads TGTGCCAGCCACGGACAGGGGGCTAATGAAAAACTGTTTTTT. This chain connects TRBV7-9 to TRBJ1-4; 10 bases fit TRBD1. The germline V gene encodes CDR1 SEHNR and CDR2 FQNEAQ (reference sequence). The ends lost 8 bases at V and 3 bases at J; junction bases unmatched: 3. The CDR3 contains 14 residues.

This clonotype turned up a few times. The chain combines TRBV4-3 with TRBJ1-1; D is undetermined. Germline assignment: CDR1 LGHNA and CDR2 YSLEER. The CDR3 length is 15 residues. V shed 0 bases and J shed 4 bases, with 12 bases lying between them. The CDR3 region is CASSQEISAVTEAFF. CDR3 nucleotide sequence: TGCGCCAGCAGCCAAGAAATTTCGGCAGTCACTGAAGCTTTCTTT.

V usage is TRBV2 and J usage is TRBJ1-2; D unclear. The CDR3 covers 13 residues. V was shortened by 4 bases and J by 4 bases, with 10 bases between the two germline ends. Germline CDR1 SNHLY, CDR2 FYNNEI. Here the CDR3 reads CASSVWAGYGYTF. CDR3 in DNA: TGTGCCAGCAGTGTTTGGGCCGGCTATGGCTACACCTTC.

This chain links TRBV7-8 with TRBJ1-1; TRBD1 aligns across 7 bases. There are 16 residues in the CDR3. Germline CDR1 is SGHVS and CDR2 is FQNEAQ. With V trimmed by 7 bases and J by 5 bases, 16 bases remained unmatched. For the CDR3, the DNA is TGTGCCAGCATCCTAGCTCCTCAGGGGGTTAAGACTGAAGCTTTCTTT. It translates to CASILAPQGVKTEAFF.

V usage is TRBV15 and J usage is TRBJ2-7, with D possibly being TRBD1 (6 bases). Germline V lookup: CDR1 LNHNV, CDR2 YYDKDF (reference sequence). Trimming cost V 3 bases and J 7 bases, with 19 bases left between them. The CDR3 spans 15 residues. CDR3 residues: CATSSESPGQLEQYF. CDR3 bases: TGTGCCACCAGCAGTGAGTCGCCCGGACAGCTAGAGCAGTACTTC.

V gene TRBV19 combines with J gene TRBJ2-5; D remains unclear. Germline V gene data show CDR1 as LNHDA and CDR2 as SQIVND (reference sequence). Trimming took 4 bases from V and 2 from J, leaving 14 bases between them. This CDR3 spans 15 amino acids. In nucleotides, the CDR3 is TGTGCCAGTAGTAAGGGCCTCGGGTATCAAGAGACCCAGTACTTC. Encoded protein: CASSKGLGYQETQYF. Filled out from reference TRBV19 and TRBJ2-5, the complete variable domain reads DGGITQSPKYLFRKEGQNVTLSCEQNLNHDAMYWYRQDPGQGLRLIYYSQIVNDFQKGDIAEGYSVSREKKESFPLTVTSAQKNPTAFYLCASSKGLGYQETQYFGPGTRLLVL.

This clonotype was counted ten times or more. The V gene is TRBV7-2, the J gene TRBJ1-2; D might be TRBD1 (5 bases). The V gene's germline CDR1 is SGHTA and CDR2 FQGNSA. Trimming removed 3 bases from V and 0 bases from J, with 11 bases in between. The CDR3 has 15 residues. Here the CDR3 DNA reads TGTGCCAGCAGCTTCCTAACAGGCTCTAACTATGGCTACACCTTC. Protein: CASSFLTGSNYGYTF.

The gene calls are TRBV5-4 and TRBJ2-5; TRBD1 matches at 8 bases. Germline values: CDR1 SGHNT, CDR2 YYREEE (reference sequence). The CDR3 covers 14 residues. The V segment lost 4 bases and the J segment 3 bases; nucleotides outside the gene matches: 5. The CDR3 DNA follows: TGTGCCAGCAGCAAGGACAGGGCAAAAGAGACCCAGTACTTC. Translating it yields CASSKDRAKETQYF.

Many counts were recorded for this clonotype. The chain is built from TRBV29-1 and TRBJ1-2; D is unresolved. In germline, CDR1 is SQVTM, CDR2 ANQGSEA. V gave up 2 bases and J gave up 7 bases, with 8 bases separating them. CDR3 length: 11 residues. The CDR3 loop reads CSVEPDTGYTF. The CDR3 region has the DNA TGCAGCGTTGAACCCGACACTGGCTACACCTTC.

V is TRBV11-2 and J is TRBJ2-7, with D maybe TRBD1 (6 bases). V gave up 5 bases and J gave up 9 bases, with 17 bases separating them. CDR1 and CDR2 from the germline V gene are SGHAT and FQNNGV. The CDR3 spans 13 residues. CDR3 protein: CASSDTDRFGQYF. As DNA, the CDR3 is TGTGCCAGCAGCGACACCGACAGGTTTGGGCAGTACTTC.

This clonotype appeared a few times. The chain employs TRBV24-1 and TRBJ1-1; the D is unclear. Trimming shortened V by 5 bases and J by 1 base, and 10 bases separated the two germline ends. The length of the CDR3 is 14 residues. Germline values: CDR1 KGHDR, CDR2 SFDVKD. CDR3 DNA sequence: TGTGCCACCAGTGGACACGCTGGGAACACTGAAGCTTTCTTT. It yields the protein CATSGHAGNTEAFF.

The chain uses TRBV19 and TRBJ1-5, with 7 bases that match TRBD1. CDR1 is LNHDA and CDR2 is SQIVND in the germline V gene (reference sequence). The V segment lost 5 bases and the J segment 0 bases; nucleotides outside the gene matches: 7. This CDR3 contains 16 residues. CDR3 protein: CASSPRTGFSNQPQHF. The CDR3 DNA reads TGTGCCAGTAGTCCAAGGACAGGATTTAGCAATCAGCCCCAGCATTTT.

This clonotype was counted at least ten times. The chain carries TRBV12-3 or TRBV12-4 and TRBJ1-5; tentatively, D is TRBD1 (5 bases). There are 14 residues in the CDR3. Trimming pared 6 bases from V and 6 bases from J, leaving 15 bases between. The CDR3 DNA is TGTGCCAGCAGCCCTCTAGGGGAATTTCAGCCCCAGCATTTT. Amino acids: CASSPLGEFQPQHF.

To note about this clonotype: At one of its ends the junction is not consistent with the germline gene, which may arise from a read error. This chain's CDR3 is CASSLQGAFYEQYF. The CDR3, as DNA: TGTGCCAGCAGCCTTCAGGGGGCTTTTTACGAGCAGTACTTC. The chain combines TRBV5-1 with TRBJ2-7, with TRBD1 matching 8 bases. Per the germline V gene, CDR1 is SGHRS and CDR2 is YFSETQ. The CDR3 spans 14 residues. The full variable domain, rest sourced from reference TRBV5-1 and TRBJ2-7, is KAGVTQTPRYLIKTRGQQVTLSCSPISGHRSVSWYQQTPGQGLQFLFEYFSETQRNKGNFPGRFSGRQFSNSRSEMNVSTLELGDSALYLCASSLQGAFYEQYFGPGTRLTVT.

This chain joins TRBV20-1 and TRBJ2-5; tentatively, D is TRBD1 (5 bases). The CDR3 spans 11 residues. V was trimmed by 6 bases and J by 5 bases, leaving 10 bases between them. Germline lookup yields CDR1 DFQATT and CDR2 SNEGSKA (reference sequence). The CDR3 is CSAGLVETQYF. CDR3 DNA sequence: TGCAGTGCGGGGCTGGTGGAGACCCAGTACTTC.

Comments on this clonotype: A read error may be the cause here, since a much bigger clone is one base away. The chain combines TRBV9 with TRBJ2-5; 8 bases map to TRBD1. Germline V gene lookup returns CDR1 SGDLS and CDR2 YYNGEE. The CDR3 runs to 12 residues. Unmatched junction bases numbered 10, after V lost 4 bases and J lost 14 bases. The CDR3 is CASSPRTGTRYF. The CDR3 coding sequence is TGTGCCAGCAGCCCACGGACAGGGACACGTTACTTC.

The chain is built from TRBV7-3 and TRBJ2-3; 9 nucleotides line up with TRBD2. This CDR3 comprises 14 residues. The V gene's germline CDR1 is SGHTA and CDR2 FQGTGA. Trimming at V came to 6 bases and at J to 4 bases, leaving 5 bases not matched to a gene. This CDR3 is CASSISGSADTQYF. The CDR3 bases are TGTGCCAGCAGTATTAGCGGGAGCGCAGATACGCAGTATTTT.

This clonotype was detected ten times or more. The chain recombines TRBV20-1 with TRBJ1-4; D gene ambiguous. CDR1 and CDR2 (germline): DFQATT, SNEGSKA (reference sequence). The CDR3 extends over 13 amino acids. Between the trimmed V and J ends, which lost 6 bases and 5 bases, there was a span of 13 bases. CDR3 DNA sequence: TGCAGTGCCATCGACGGGAAAAATGAAAAACTGTTTTTT. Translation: CSAIDGKNEKLFF.

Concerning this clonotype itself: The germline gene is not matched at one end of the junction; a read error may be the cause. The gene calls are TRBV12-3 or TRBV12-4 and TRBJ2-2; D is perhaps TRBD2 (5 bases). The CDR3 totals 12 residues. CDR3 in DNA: TGTGCCAGCAGTAGAGTCACCGGGGAGCTGGTTTTT. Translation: CASSRVTGELVF.

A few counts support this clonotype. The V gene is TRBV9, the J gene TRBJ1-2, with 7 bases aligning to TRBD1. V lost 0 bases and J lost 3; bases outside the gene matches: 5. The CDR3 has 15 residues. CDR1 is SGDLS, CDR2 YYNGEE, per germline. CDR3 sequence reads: CASSVGGQVDYGYTF. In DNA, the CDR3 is TGTGCCAGCAGCGTAGGCGGACAGGTGGACTATGGCTACACCTTC.

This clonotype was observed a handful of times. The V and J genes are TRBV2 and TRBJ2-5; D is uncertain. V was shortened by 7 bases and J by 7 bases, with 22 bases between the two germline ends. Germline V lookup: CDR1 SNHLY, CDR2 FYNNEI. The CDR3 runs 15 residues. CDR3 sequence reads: CASISTKQLLRTQYF. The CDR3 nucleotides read TGTGCCAGCATCTCAACAAAGCAGCTCTTGCGGACCCAGTACTTC.

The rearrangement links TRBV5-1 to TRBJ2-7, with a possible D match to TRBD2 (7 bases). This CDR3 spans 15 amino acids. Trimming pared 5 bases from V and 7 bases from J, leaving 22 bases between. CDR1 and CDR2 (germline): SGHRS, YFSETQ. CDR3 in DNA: TGCGCCAGCAGAGTTGGGGGGGCGTTTTCAGAGGAGCAGTACTTC. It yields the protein CASRVGGAFSEEQYF.